One and the same sample provided the 16 T cell receptor beta chains below, sequenced in a study of regulatory T cells in long-lasting Graves disease. Arm-PCR of CDR3 regions with iRepertoire HTBI primers generated TCR beta libraries. TCRdb re-called the multiplex PCR reads through MiXCR, storing one row per CDR3 protein. The table has about 470,000 distinct CDR3 sequences, around 21% seen once. Time point specified: persistent/refractory GD, antithyroid drugs over 5 years with positive TRAb. Construction of the TCR library relied on RNA isolated from PBMCs. Specimen: peripheral blood mononuclear cells (PBMCs), collected when the disease was refractory, from a patient treated with antithyroid drugs. These receptor sequences come from a female donor with Graves disease.

The gene calls are TRBV6-2 or TRBV6-3 and TRBJ2-7, with D tentatively TRBD2 (5 bases). The CDR3 has 14 amino acids. Germline V gives CDR1 MNHEY, CDR2 SVGEGT. V lost 5 bases to trimming and J lost 3 bases, with 14 bases between them. CDR3 in DNA: TGTGCCAGCAGTGAAGTGGCTAGCAGCTACGAGCAGTACTTC. It yields the protein CASSEVASSYEQYF.

This clonotype occurred a few times. The DNA for the CDR3 is TGTGCCAGTAGAACGACAGGGATCCACACTGAAGCTTTCTTT. Its translation is CASRTTGIHTEAFF. The V call is TRBV19, the J call TRBJ1-1, with TRBD1 identical over 7 bases. The CDR3 loop spans 14 amino acids. V gave up 6 bases and J gave up 3 bases; unmatched junction bases: 7. CDR1 is LNHDA and CDR2 is SQIVND in the germline V gene (reference sequence). Full variable domain (remainder filled in from reference TRBV19 and TRBJ1-1): DGGITQSPKYLFRKEGQNVTLSCEQNLNHDAMYWYRQDPGQGLRLIYYSQIVNDFQKGDIAEGYSVSREKKESFPLTVTSAQKNPTAFYLCASRTTGIHTEAFFGQGTRLTVV.

The chain employs TRBV28 and TRBJ2-2; tentative D call: TRBD2 (6 bases). The germline V gene has CDR1 MDHEN and CDR2 SYDVKM. Trimming took off 5 bases at V and 2 bases at J, with 15 bases between the two ends. This CDR3 comprises 16 residues. The CDR3 region has the DNA TGTGCCAGCAGTCATCCCGGAGGGAGAAACACCGGGGAGCTGTTTTTT. Protein sequence: CASSHPGGRNTGELFF.

This clonotype was counted between two and nine times. The chain uses TRBV13 and TRBJ2-7, with 10 nucleotides matching TRBD1. Looked up from germline, CDR1 is PRHDT and CDR2 is FYEKMQ (reference sequence). Unmatched junction bases numbered 9, after V lost 6 bases and J lost 4 bases. This CDR3 has 15 residues. CDR3 in DNA: TGTGCCAGCAGTGCCGGGACAGGGGTAATGTACGAGCAGTACTTC. Translating it yields CASSAGTGVMYEQYF.

As to this clonotype: This could be a read error, since a much larger clone is one nucleotide away. The chain employs TRBV7-8 and TRBJ1-4, with 8 positions matching TRBD1. Germline CDR1 is SGHVS and CDR2 is FQNEAQ. The ends lost 5 bases at V and 10 bases at J; junction bases unmatched: 9. The CDR3 is 14 amino acids. Here the CDR3 reads CASSPRTGMGKLFF. CDR3 coding DNA: TGTGCCAGCAGCCCGAGGACAGGGATGGGAAAACTGTTTTTT.

This clonotype was recorded at least ten times. The chain recombines TRBV15 with TRBJ1-1; 11 nucleotides agree with TRBD1. V gave up 3 bases and J gave up 5 bases; unmatched junction bases: 5. Germline V gene data show CDR1 as LNHNV and CDR2 as YYDKDF (reference sequence). CDR3 length: 15 amino acids. This chain's CDR3 is CATSSSDRGRTEAFF. CDR3 bases: TGTGCCACCAGCAGCTCGGACAGGGGGCGAACTGAAGCTTTCTTT. The complete variable domain, with remaining parts taken from reference TRBV15 and TRBJ1-1, reads DAMVIQNPRYQVTQFGKPVTLSCSQTLNHNVMYWYQQKSSQAPKLLFHYYDKDFNNEADTPDNFQSRRPNTSFCFLDIRSPGLGDTAMYLCATSSSDRGRTEAFFGQGTRLTVV.

V and J are TRBV14 and TRBJ2-1, with TRBD1 identical over 10 bases. Germline V lookup: CDR1 SGHDN, CDR2 FVKESK. Unmatched junction bases numbered 4, after V lost 6 bases and J lost 8 bases. The CDR3 totals 13 residues. CDR3 DNA: TGTGCCAGCAGGGGGACAGGGGAATATGAGCAGTTCTTC. Amino acid sequence: CASRGTGEYEQFF. The full variable domain, its missing parts supplied by reference TRBV14 and TRBJ2-1, is EAGVTQFPSHSVIEKGQTVTLRCDPISGHDNLYWYRRVMGKEIKFLLHFVKESKQDESGMPNNRFLAERTGGTYSTLKVQPAELEDSGVYFCASRGTGEYEQFFGPGTRLTVL.

This clonotype was seen ten or more times. The chain uses TRBV28 and TRBJ1-4, with D perhaps TRBD1 (5 bases). The germline V gene has CDR1 MDHEN and CDR2 SYDVKM. The CDR3 covers 13 residues. V was cut by 3 bases and J by 8 bases, with 10 bases left in between. DNA of the CDR3: TGTGCCAGCAGTTTCTCGGGGGAGGAAAAACTGTTTTTT. It translates to CASSFSGEEKLFF.

The genes are TRBV9 and TRBJ1-1; a possible D gene is TRBD1 (5 bases). Trimming shortened V by 2 bases and J by 4 bases, and 12 bases separated the two germline ends. This CDR3 comprises 14 residues. CDR1 SGDLS and CDR2 YYNGEE come from the germline V gene. The CDR3 sequence: CASSVDSSSTEAFF. The CDR3, as DNA: TGTGCCAGCAGCGTTGACAGTAGTAGCACTGAAGCTTTCTTT.

This clonotype was counted at least ten times. The chain recombines TRBV18 with TRBJ1-4; 8 positions agree with TRBD1. The CDR3 covers 15 residues. V lost 8 bases to trimming and J lost 7 bases; unmatched junction nucleotides: 12. Germline CDR1 reads KGHSH; CDR2 reads LQKENI. CDR3 loop: CASTPSSGTGEKLFF. The CDR3 DNA reads as TGTGCCAGCACCCCCTCATCCGGGACAGGTGAAAAACTGTTTTTT. The variable domain in full, completed from reference TRBV18 and TRBJ1-4, reads NAGVMQNPRHLVRRRGQEARLRCSPMKGHSHVYWYRQLPEEGLKFMVYLQKENIIDESGMPKERFSAEFPKEGPSILRIQQVVRGDSAAYFCASTPSSGTGEKLFFGSGTQLSVL.

V usage is TRBV4-2 and J usage is TRBJ2-7; D remains ambiguous. Trimming took 0 bases from V and 2 from J, leaving 11 bases between them. Looked up from germline, CDR1 is LGHNA and CDR2 is YNFKEQ. The CDR3 sequence is 15 residues long. CDR3 coding DNA: TGTGCCAGCAGCCAAGACAACTCCGGACCCTACGAGCAGTACTTC. Translation: CASSQDNSGPYEQYF.

CDR3 nucleotides: TGCGCCAGCAGAGCGGGAGGGCTCGGGTACGAGCAGTACTTC. It translates to CASRAGGLGYEQYF. The chain employs TRBV10-2 and TRBJ2-7, with 10 bases aligning to TRBD2. The V and J ends lost 6 bases and 4 bases, in that order; junction bases with no gene match: 6. The germline gives CDR1 WSHSY, CDR2 SAAADI. This CDR3 is built from 14 residues.

This clonotype appeared a few times. V and J are TRBV29-1 and TRBJ1-2; D not certain. Germline V gene sequence: CDR1 SQVTM, CDR2 ANQGSEA. Trimming cost V 5 bases and J 5 bases, with 9 bases left between them. There are 11 residues in the CDR3. The CDR3 sequence is CSVHDDYGYTF. DNA for the CDR3: TGCAGCGTTCACGACGATTATGGCTACACCTTC.

A remark on this clonotype: This may come from a read error, since a much larger clone is one base off. The chain combines TRBV6-1 with TRBJ2-5; D remains unclear. Germline V CDR1 and CDR2: MNHNS, SASEGT. The CDR3 has 15 residues. Here the CDR3 DNA reads TGTGCCGGCAGTAACACTTTGGGCGACCAAGAGACCCAGTACTTC. Translated: CAGSNTLGDQETQYF.

This clonotype was counted many times. This chain uses TRBV2 with TRBJ2-7; D is unclear. Germline V gene lookup returns CDR1 SNHLY and CDR2 FYNNEI. V lost 6 bases to trimming and J lost 6 bases, with 6 bases between them. The CDR3 has 10 residues. For the CDR3, the DNA is TGTGCCAGCAGGGTTGGCGAGCAGTACTTC. This encodes CASRVGEQYF. Full variable domain (outside the CDR3, taken from reference TRBV2 and TRBJ2-7): EPEVTQTPSHQVTQMGQEVILRCVPISNHLYFYWYRQILGQKVEFLVSFYNNEISEKSEIFDDQFSVERPDGSNFTLKIRSTKLEDSAMYFCASRVGEQYFGPGTRLTVT.

This clonotype was seen a handful of times. The chain uses TRBV7-9 and TRBJ2-2; TRBD2 aligns across 9 bases. The junction had 10 bases not matched to a gene; V was cut back by 5 bases and J by 3 bases. CDR1 and CDR2 (germline): SEHNR, FQNEAQ (reference sequence). The CDR3 runs to 17 residues. CDR3 in DNA: TGTGCCAGCAGCCCCGGAGTAGCGGGAGAGTACACCGGGGAGCTGTTTTTT. Protein: CASSPGVAGEYTGELFF.